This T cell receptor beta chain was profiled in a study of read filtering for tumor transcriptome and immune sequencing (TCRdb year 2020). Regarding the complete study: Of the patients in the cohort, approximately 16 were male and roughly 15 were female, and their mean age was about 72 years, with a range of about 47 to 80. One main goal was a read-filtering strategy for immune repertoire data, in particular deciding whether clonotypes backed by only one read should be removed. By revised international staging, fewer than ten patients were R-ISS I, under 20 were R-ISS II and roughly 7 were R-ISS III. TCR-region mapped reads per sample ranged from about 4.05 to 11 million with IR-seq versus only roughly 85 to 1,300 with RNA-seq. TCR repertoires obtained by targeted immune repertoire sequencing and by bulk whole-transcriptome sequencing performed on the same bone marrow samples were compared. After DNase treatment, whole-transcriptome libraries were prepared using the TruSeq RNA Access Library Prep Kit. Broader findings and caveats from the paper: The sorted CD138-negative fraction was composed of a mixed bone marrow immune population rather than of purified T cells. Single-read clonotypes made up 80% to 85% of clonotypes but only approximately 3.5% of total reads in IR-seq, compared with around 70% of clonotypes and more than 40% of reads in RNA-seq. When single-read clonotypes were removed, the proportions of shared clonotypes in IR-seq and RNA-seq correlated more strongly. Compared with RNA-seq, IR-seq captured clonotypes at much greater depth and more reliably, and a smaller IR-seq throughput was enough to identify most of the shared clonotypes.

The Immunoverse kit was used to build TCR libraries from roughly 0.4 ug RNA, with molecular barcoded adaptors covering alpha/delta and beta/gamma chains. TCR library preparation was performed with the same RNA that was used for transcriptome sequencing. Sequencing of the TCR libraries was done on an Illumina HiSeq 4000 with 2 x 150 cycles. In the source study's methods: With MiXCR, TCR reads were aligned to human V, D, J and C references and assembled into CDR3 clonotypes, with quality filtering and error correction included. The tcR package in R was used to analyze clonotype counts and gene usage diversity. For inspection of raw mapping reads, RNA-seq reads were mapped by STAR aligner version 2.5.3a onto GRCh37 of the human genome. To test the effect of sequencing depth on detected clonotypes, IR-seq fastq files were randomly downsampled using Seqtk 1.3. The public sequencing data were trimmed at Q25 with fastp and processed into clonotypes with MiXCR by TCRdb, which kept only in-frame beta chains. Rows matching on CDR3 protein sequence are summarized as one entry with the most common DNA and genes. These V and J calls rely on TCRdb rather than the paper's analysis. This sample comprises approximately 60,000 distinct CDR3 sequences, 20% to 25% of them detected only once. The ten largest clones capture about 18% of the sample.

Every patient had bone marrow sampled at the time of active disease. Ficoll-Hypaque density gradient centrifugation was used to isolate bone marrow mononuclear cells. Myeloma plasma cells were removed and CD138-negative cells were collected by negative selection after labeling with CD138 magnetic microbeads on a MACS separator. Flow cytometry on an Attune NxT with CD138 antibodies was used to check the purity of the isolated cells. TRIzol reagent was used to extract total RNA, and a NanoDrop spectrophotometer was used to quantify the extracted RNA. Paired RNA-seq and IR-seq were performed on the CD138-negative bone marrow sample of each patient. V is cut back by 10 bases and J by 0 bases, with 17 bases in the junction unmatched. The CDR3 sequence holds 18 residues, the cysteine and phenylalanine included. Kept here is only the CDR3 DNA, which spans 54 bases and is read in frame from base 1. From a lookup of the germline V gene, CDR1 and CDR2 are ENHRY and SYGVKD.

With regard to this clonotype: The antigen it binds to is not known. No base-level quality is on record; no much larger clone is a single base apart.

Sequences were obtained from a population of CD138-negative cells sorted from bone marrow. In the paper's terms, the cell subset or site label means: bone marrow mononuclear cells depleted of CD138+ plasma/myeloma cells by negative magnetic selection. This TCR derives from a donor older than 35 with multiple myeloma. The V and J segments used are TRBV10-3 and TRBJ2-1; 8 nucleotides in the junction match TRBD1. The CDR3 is CASQPGQVDPLSYNEQFF. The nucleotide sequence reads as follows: TGTGCCAGCCAGCCGGGACAGGTAGATCCACTCTCCTACAATGAGCAGTTCTTC.